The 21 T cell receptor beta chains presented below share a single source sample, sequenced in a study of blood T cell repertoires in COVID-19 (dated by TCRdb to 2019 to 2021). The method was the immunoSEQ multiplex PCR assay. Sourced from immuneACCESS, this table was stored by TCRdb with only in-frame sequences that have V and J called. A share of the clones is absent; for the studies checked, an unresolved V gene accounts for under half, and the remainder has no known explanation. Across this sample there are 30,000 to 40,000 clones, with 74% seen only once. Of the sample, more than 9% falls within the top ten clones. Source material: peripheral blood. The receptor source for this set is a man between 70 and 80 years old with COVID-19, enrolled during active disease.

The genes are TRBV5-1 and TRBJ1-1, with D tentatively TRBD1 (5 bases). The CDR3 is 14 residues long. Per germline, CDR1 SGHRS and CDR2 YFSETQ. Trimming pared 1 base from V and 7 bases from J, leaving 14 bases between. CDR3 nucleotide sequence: TGCGCCAGCAGCTTGATTTCTGGGGGGAATGAAGCTTTCTTT. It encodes CASSLISGGNEAFF.

CDR3 protein: CASRTPTGISEAFF. The CDR3 bases are TGTGCCAGCAGGACCCCGACAGGGATTTCTGAAGCTTTCTTT. The chain joins TRBV6-5 to TRBJ1-1; 7 positions match TRBD1. V dropped 6 bases and J dropped 6; count of bases not matched to a gene: 10. The CDR3 loop spans 14 amino acids. Germline V gives CDR1 MNHEY, CDR2 SVGAGI.

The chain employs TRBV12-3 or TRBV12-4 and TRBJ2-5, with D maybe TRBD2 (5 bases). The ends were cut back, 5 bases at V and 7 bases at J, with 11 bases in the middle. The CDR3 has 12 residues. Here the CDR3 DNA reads TGTGCCAGCAGTGGACGGAGCGGGACCCAGTACTTC. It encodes CASSGRSGTQYF.

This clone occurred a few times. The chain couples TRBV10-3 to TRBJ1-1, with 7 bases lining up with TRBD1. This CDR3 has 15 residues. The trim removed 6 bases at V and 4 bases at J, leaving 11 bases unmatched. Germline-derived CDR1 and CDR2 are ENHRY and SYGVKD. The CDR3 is CAISGRQGLTTEAFF. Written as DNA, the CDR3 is TGTGCCATCAGCGGCAGACAGGGCTTAACCACTGAAGCTTTCTTT.

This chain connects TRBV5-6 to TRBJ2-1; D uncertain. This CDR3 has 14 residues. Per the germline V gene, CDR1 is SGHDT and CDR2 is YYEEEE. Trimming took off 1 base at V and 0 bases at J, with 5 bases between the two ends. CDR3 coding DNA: TGTGCCAGCAGCTTGACTGGCTCCTACAATGAGCAGTTCTTC. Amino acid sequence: CASSLTGSYNEQFF.

The chain's CDR3 is CASSQGYNSPLHF. The CDR3, as DNA: TGTGCCAGCAGCCAGGGATATAATTCACCCCTCCACTTT. V gene TRBV28 combines with J gene TRBJ1-6, with D perhaps TRBD1 (5 bases). From germline, CDR1 is MDHEN and CDR2 SYDVKM. The V end lost 6 bases, the J end lost 4 bases, and 7 bases lay between the germline ends. The CDR3 is 13 amino acids.

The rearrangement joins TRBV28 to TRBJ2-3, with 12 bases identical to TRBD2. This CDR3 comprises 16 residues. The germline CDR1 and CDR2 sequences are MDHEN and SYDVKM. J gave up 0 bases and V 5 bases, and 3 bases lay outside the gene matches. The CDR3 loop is CASSPLAGGSTDTQYF. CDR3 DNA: TGTGCCAGCAGTCCCCTAGCGGGAGGGAGCACAGATACGCAGTATTTT.

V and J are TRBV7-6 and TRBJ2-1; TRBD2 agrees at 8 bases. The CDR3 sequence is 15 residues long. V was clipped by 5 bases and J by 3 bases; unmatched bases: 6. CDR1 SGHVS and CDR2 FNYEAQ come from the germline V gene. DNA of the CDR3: TGTGCCAGCAGCCCAGGTAGCGGGGACTACAATGAGCAGTTCTTC. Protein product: CASSPGSGDYNEQFF.

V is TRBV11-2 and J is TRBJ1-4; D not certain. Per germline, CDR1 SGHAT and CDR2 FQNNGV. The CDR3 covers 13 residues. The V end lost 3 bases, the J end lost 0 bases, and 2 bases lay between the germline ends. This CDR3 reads CASSFATNEKLFF. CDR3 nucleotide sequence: TGTGCCAGCAGCTTCGCAACTAATGAAAAACTGTTTTTT.

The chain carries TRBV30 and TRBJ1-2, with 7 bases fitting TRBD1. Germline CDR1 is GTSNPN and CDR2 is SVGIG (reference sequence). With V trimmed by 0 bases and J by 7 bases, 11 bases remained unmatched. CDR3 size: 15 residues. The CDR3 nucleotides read TGTGCCTGGAGTGTAGGGGGGACAGTGACAAGTGGCTACACCTTC. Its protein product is CAWSVGGTVTSGYTF.

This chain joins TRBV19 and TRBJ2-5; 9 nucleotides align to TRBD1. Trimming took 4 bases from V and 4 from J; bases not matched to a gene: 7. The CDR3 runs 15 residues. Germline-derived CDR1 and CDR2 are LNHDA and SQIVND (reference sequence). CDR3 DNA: TGTGCCAGTAGTAATAACCAGGACAGGGGAGAGACCCAGTACTTC. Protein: CASSNNQDRGETQYF.

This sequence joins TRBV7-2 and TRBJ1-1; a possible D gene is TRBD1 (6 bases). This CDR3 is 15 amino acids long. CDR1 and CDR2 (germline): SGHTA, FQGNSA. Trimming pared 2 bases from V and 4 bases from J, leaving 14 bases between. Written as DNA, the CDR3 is TGTGCCAGCAGCTTAACAGGGCCCCGGAGCACTGAAGCTTTCTTT. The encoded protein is CASSLTGPRSTEAFF.

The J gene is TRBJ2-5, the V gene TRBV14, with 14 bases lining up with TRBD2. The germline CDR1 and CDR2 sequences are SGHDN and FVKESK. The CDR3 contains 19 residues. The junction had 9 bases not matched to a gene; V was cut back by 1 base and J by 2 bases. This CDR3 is CASSQVKGLAGGRQETQYF. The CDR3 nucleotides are TGTGCCAGCAGCCAAGTAAAAGGACTAGCGGGAGGTCGGCAAGAGACCCAGTACTTC.

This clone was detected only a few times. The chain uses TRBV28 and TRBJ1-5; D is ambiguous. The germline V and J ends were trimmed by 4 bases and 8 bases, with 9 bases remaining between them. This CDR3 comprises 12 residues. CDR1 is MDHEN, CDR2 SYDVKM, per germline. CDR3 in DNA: TGTGCCAGCAGTTCCGGGAGCAAGCCCCAGCATTTT. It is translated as CASSSGSKPQHF.

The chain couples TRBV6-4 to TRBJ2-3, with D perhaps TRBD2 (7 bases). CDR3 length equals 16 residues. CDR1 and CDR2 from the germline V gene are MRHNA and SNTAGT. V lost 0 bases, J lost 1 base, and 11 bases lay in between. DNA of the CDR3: TGTGCCAGCAGTGACTCTGCGGGGGCCGGCACAGATACGCAGTATTTT. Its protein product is CASSDSAGAGTDTQYF.

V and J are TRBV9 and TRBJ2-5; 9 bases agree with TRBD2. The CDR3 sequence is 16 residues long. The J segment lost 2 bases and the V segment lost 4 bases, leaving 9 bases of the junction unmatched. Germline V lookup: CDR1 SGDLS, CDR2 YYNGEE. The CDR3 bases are TGTGCCAGCAGCCCCTGGAGTAGCGGGAGTCAAGAGACCCAGTACTTC. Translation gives CASSPWSSGSQETQYF. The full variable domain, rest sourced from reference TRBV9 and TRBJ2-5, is DSGVTQTPKHLITATGQRVTLRCSPRSGDLSVYWYQQSLDQGLQFLIQYYNGEERAKGNILERFSAQQFPDLHSELNLSSLELGDSALYFCASSPWSSGSQETQYFGPGTRLLVL.

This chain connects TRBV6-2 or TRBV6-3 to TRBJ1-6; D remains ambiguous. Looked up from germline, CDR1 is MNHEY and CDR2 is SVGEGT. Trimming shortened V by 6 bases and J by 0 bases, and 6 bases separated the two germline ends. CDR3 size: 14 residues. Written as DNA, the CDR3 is TGTGCCAGCAGCCCCGGCTCCTATAATTCACCCCTCCACTTT. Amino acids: CASSPGSYNSPLHF.

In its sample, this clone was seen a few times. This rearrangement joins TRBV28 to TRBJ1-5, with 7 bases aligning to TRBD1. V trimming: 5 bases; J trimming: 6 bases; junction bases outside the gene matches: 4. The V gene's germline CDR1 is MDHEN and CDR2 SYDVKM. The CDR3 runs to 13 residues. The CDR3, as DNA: TGTGCCAGCAGTCCGACAGGGAGTCAGCCCCAGCATTTT. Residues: CASSPTGSQPQHF. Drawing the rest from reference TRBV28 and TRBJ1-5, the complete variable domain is DVKVTQSSRYLVKRTGEKVFLECVQDMDHENMFWYRQDPGLGLRLIYFSYDVKMKEKGDIPEGYSVSREKKERFSLILESASTNQTSMYLCASSPTGSQPQHFGDGTRLSIL.

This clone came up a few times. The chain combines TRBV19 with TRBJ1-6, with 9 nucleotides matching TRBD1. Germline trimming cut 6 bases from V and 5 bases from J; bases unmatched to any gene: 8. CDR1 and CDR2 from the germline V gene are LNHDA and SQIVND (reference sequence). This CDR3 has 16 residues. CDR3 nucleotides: TGTGCCAGTAGCAGCGGGGGACAGGGCAATAATTCACCCCTCCACTTT. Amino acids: CASSSGGQGNNSPLHF.

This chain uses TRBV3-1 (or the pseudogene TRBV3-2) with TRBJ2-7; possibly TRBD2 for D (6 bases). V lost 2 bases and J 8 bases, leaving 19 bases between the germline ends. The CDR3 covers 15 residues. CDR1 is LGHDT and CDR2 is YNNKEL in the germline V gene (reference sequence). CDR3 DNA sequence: TGTGCCAGCAGCCAAAGACCGGGACTCCCCAGCCAGCAGTACTTC. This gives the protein CASSQRPGLPSQQYF.

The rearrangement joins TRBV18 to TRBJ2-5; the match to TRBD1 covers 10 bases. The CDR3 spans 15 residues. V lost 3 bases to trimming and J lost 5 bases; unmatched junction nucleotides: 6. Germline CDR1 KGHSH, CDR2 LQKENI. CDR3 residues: CASSPRQGAMETQYF. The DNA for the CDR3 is TGTGCCAGCTCACCCCGACAGGGGGCGATGGAGACCCAGTACTTC.